A selection of T cell receptor beta chains follows, all from one sample in a study of blood T cell repertoires in COVID-19. Assay: immunoSEQ multiplex PCR; the TCRdb copy retains only in-frame clones and omits some. The repertoire holds 200,000 to 250,000 clones, with more than 75% as singletons. What was sequenced was peripheral blood. Every receptor here comes from a man aged 80 or over with acute or convalescent COVID-19. Each CDR3 is given with its conserved first and last residue. The order of the fields is J gene, V gene, D gene, CDR3 protein. D genes are given only for firm matches.

TRBJ1-5 | TRBV20-1 | - | CSASYSQGHQPQHF
TRBJ2-5 | TRBV21-1 | - | CASRPIRAGRRKETQYF
TRBJ2-3 | TRBV19 | TRBD2 | CASSISGLAGSTDTQYF
TRBJ1-4 | TRBV28 | - | CASSTIRDSNEKLFF
TRBJ2-3 | TRBV7-3 | TRBD2 | CASSLNPSAGAGVGDTQYF
TRBJ2-5 | TRBV9 | - | CASSVGGLEETQYF
TRBJ2-3 | TRBV2 | TRBD1 | CASSERTGFTDTQYF
TRBJ1-5 | TRBV6-5 | - | CASSWRRGSNQPQHF
TRBJ1-4 | TRBV3-1/TRBV3-2 | TRBD1 | CASSPYRDRVFLFF
TRBJ1-6 | TRBV28 | - | CASSFPRRQDSYNSPLHF
TRBJ1-2 | TRBV5-1 | - | CASSFIPGGGVYGYTF
TRBJ1-5 | TRBV28 | - | CASSFSDQPQHF
TRBJ1-2 | TRBV7-9 | - | CASSPRQVFYGYTF
TRBJ2-5 | TRBV6-5 | TRBD1 | CASTTGVYETQYF
TRBJ1-5 | TRBV6-1 | - | CASSEAAFEGDQPQHF
TRBJ1-5 | TRBV7-2 | - | CASSLEGWGSGEFQPQHF
TRBJ1-5 | TRBV18 | - | CASSPGGSSNQPQHF